The 19 T cell receptor beta chains reported below all come from one sample, sequenced in a study of tissue T cells after allogeneic stem cell transplantation. The assay was immunoSEQ multiplex PCR, and TCRdb's table has in-frame clones only and misses some. The sample includes over 45,000 clones, around 70% seen only once; the top ten take approximately 0.55%. Sequenced material: sorted cells pooled from one or two spleens. The receptor set was obtained from a pool of C57BL/6 mice in good health.

For this clone: Gene names and germline match the mouse. The sample contains more than one DNA sequence encoding this CDR3. CDR3 DNA, as far as it was read: TGTGCCAGCAGTATGGGACAAAACACCTTGTAC. Protein: CASSMGQNTLY. The whole CDR3 sequence is CASSMGQNTLYF. The chain has TRBV19 and TRBJ2-4; D is undetermined. The read ends 1 residue before the CDR3 terminus; that terminus is restored from the germline J gene. Germline loops: CDR1 FNHDT, CDR2 SITEND (reference sequence). The CDR3 has 12 residues. Deletions cut 2 bases from V and 3 bases from J, with 4 bases between. Full variable domain (rest looked up from reference TRBV19 and TRBJ2-4): GGIITQTPKFLIGQEGQKLTLKCQQNFNHDTMYWYRQDSGKGLRLIYYSITENDLQKGDLSEGYDASREKKSSFSLTVTSAQKNEMAVFLCASSMGQNTLYFGAGTRLSVL.

On this clone: The germline and genes are mouse ones. The read comes to an end 1 residue before the CDR3 does, leaving the germline J gene to fill in the end. Additional DNA sequences in this sample encode the identical CDR3. This chain connects TRBV31 to TRBJ2-4; TRBD1 is a possible D gene (5 bases). The CDR3 is 14 residues long. V lost 0 bases, J lost 0 bases, and 7 bases lay in between. CDR1 is GKSSPN, CDR2 SITVG, per germline. The CDR3 protein is CAWSLEGSQNTLYF. CDR3 DNA, as far as it was read: TGTGCCTGGAGTCTAGAGGGGAGTCAAAACACCTTGTAC.

Comment on this clone: Germline and genes here are mouse. The CDR3 end is not reached by the read, which stops 1 residue before it; the germline J gene fills it in. The chain recombines TRBV31 with TRBJ2-3, with D tentatively TRBD2 (6 bases). The CDR3 has 15 amino acids. The V gene's germline CDR1 is GKSSPN and CDR2 SITVG. Trimming took 3 bases from V and 0 from J, leaving 13 bases between them. The CDR3 spells CAWRALGTSAETLYF. The CDR3 bases that were read are TGTGCCTGGAGAGCGCTGGGGACTAGTGCAGAAACGCTGTAT.

In the case of this clone: Mouse gene names and germline throughout. The read terminates 1 residue ahead of where the CDR3 ends, so the germline J gene completes it. The chain links TRBV13-3 to TRBJ1-4, with 11 bases that match TRBD1. CDR3 length equals 15 residues. Germline V gene sequence: CDR1 NNHDY, CDR2 SYVADS. J was trimmed by 7 bases and V by 0 bases; bases with no gene match: 2. The CDR3 bases that were read are TGTGCCAGCAGTGATGGGACAGGGGGCCTCGAAAGATTATTT. It translates to CASSDGTGGLERLF. The whole CDR3 is CASSDGTGGLERLFF. Filled out from reference TRBV13-3 and TRBJ1-4, the complete variable domain reads EAAVTQSPRSKVAVTGGKVTLSCHQTNNHDYMYWYRQDTGHGLRLIHYSYVADSTEKGDIPDGYKASRPSQENFSLILELASLSQTAVYFCASSDGTGGLERLFFGHGTKLSVL.

As regards this clone: The genes and germline here are from mouse. The read finishes 1 residue shy of the CDR3 end, and the germline J gene is used to complete it. The rearrangement joins TRBV31 to TRBJ2-5, with 11 bases fitting TRBD1. This CDR3 is built from 14 residues. Trimming cost V 3 bases and J 6 bases; bases outside gene matches: 5. Germline CDR1 is GKSSPN and CDR2 is SITVG. The CDR3 loop reads CAWRMDRGLDTQYF. The CDR3 bases that were read are TGTGCCTGGAGGATGGACAGGGGGCTCGACACCCAGTAC.

As concerns this clone: These gene names are mouse names. The read ends 1 residue early relative to the CDR3; the germline J gene fills the gap. The V and J genes are TRBV12-2 and TRBJ2-4; D assignment may be TRBD1 or TRBD2 (6 bases each). Germline V CDR1 and CDR2: SGHLS, HYDKME. CDR3 size: 13 residues. Between the trimmed V and J ends, which lost 2 bases and 4 bases, there was a span of 9 bases. The sequenced CDR3 bases are TGTGCCAGCTCTCCTGGGGACAAAAACACCTTGTAC. This gives the protein CASSPGDKNTLY. In full, the CDR3 reads CASSPGDKNTLYF.

For this clone: The gene names given are mouse names. Read coverage stops 1 residue before the CDR3 terminus; the germline J gene supplies the remainder. This chain joins TRBV24 and TRBJ1-5; D gene uncertain. Germline assignment: CDR1 KGHTA and CDR2 FRNEEI. The CDR3 runs 11 residues. Trimming pared 3 bases from V and 3 bases from J, leaving 0 bases between. The CDR3 sequence: CASSLNQAPLF. The CDR3 DNA, read in part, is TGTGCCAGCAGTCTCAACCAGGCTCCGCTT.

The count of this clone is one. Gene and germline names: mouse. The read terminates 1 residue before the CDR3 end, so the remaining end is supplied by the germline J gene. This sequence joins TRBV23 and TRBJ1-2; the table's D gene call, TRBD1, was not cross checked with the DNA. The CDR3 has 15 residues. Germline V gene sequence: CDR1 KGHTA, CDR2 FQNQQP. The CDR3 DNA, read in part, is TGCTCCAGCAGTCAATCGCCAGGACAGGGGGCCGACTACACC. Protein product: CSSSQSPGQGADYT. The full CDR3 reads CSSSQSPGQGADYTF.

A note on this clone: Mouse gene names and germline throughout. The read is 1 residue too short to cover the CDR3 end, so that end is filled in from the germline J gene. The V and J genes are TRBV20 and TRBJ2-7, with D perhaps TRBD2 (6 bases). The germline V gene encodes CDR1 GFQATS and CDR2 STVNSAI. The CDR3 has 11 amino acids. V lost 6 bases and J 4 bases, leaving 10 bases between the germline ends. CDR3 bases read: TGTGGTGCAGGGACTTTTTATGAACAGTAC. Protein sequence: CGAGTFYEQY. The full-length CDR3 reads as CGAGTFYEQYF.

Remarks on this clone: Germline and genes here are mouse. Read sequence stops 1 residue before the CDR3 end, and the germline J gene provides the missing end. The genes are TRBV20 and TRBJ2-3; D perhaps matches TRBD2 (5 bases). The CDR3 length is 14 residues. V dropped 0 bases and J dropped 0 bases, with 7 bases sitting between them. From germline, CDR1 is GFQATS and CDR2 STVNSAI. The CDR3 here is CGARDWTSAETLYF. The covered CDR3 bases are TGTGGTGCTAGGGACTGGACTAGTGCAGAAACGCTGTAT.

In the case of this clone: The germline and genes are mouse ones. The sequence runs out 1 residue before the end of the CDR3; the remainder is reconstructed from the germline J gene. The chain uses TRBV19 and TRBJ2-7, with 8 bases that match TRBD1. Trimming took 3 bases from V and 6 from J; bases not matched to a gene: 2. Per germline, CDR1 FNHDT and CDR2 SITEND (reference sequence). CDR3 length: 12 amino acids. The CDR3 loop is CASSTDRAEQYF. CDR3 DNA, as far as it was read: TGTGCCAGCAGTACGGACAGGGCTGAACAGTAC.

Points on this clone: The genes and germline here are from mouse. The read is 1 residue too short to cover the CDR3 end, so that end is filled in from the germline J gene. The chain combines TRBV5 with TRBJ1-2; the D is unclear. The V end lost 0 bases, the J end lost 3 bases, and 5 bases lay between the germline ends. The CDR3 spans 13 residues. The germline V gene has CDR1 LGHNA and CDR2 YNLKQL (reference sequence). The CDR3 here is CASSQERDSDYTF. CDR3 DNA (partial): TGTGCCAGCAGCCAAGAACGAGACTCCGACTACACC.

This clone has a handful of counts. Genes and germline come from the mouse. The read comes to an end 1 residue before the CDR3 does, leaving the germline J gene to fill in the end. The rearrangement joins TRBV19 to TRBJ2-2, with D possibly being TRBD1 or TRBD2 (5 bases each). Trimming stripped 5 bases from V and 4 bases from J, with 9 bases between. CDR1 is FNHDT, CDR2 SITEND, per germline (reference sequence). The CDR3 is made up of 13 amino acids. Here the CDR3 reads CASSPGGTGQLYF. The sequenced part of the CDR3 DNA is TGTGCCAGCAGCCCCGGGGGCACCGGGCAGCTCTAC.

This clone was seen only a few times. Gene names follow the mouse nomenclature. The observed sequence ends 1 residue before the CDR3 terminus, with the missing tail filled in from the germline J gene. The chain carries TRBV13-3 and TRBJ2-7, with TRBD1 as a possible D gene (5 bases). The V end lost 2 bases, the J end lost 7 bases, and 10 bases lay between the germline ends. The germline CDR1 and CDR2 sequences are NNHDY and SYVADS. The CDR3 consists of 12 residues. Partial CDR3 DNA: TGTGCCAGCAGTGAAGGGGTGAGGGAACAGTAC. Translated, it gives CASSEGVREQY. The whole CDR3 sequence is CASSEGVREQYF.

As for this clone: The genes and germline here are from mouse. Read sequence stops 1 residue before the CDR3 end, and the germline J gene provides the missing end. The chain couples TRBV16 to TRBJ2-7; 7 bases match TRBD2. The CDR3 is 14 residues long. The germline V gene has CDR1 SGHSA and CDR2 FRNQAP. V lost 1 base and J lost 4; bases outside the gene matches: 4. The CDR3 sequence is CASSLGGGLYEQYF. CDR3 bases read: TGTGCAAGCAGCTTAGGGGGGGGTCTTTATGAACAGTAC. The variable domain in full, with the rest retrieved from reference TRBV16 and TRBJ2-7, is NAGVIQTPRHKVTGKGQEATLWCEPISGHSAVFWYRQTIVQGLEFLTYFRNQAPIDDSGMPKERFSAQMPNQSHSTLKIQSTQPQDSAVYLCASSLGGGLYEQYFGPGTRLTVL.

A word on this clone: Gene labels here are mouse ones. The DNA ends 1 residue before the CDR3 does, and the rest of the CDR3 is filled in from the germline J gene. This chain uses TRBV5 with TRBJ2-1, with 9 positions matching TRBD1. Germline V gives CDR1 LGHNA, CDR2 YNLKQL (reference sequence). The CDR3 covers 16 residues. V was pared by 0 bases and J by 4 bases, with 4 bases of the junction left unmatched. CDR3 protein: CASSQEDRGRYAEQFF. The sequenced part of the CDR3 DNA is TGTGCCAGCAGCCAAGAGGACAGGGGAAGGTATGCTGAGCAGTTC.

Comment on this clone: The listed genes are named as in mouse. The CDR3 extends 1 residue past the end of the read, so its final part is completed from the germline J gene. The rearrangement uses TRBV17 and TRBJ1-3; D ambiguous. This CDR3 region has 13 residues. The germline gives CDR1 MNHDT, CDR2 YYDKIL. Deletions cut 0 bases from V and 3 bases from J, with 3 bases between. CDR3 residues: CASSRDFGNTLYF. The covered CDR3 bases are TGTGCTAGCAGTAGAGATTTTGGAAATACGCTCTAT.

In the case of this clone: Germline and genes: mouse. Coverage ceases 1 residue before the CDR3 finishes, and the germline J gene fills in the end. This chain connects TRBV13-1 to TRBJ2-2, with 8 bases matching TRBD1. This CDR3 is 16 amino acids long. Germline V gene lookup returns CDR1 NSHNY and CDR2 SYGAGN. With 3 bases clipped from V and 2 bases from J, the junction kept 6 bases outside the gene matches. The CDR3 protein is CASSGFGDRNTGQLYF. The sequenced CDR3 bases are TGTGCCAGCAGTGGGTTCGGGGACAGGAACACCGGGCAGCTCTAC.

In the case of this clone: Genes here carry mouse names. This CDR3 reads CASGETGGPSYEQYF. CDR3 DNA (partial): TGTGCCAGCGGTGAAACTGGGGGGCCCTCCTATGAACAGTAC. The rearrangement uses TRBV13-2 and TRBJ2-7, with 9 positions matching TRBD2. The CDR3 end lies 1 residue beyond the end of the read and is filled in from the germline J gene. The germline gives CDR1 NNHNN, CDR2 SYGAGS (reference sequence). Losses at the gene ends were 2 bases for V and 0 bases for J; bases not matched to a gene: 3. This CDR3 is 15 amino acids long.